This TCR beta chain was identified during a study of T cells in Graves' hyperthyroidism and ophthalmopathy. The study, taken as a whole, reports: Ophthalmopathy cases were set apart from stable hyperthyroidism by a 13 V-J model. Clonotypes that were expanded in thyroid above 0.001 mostly appeared in blood too.

Graves' hyperthyroidism qualified as stable when ophthalmopathy did not progress within 18 months. In regard to this clonotype: The antigen remains undetermined.

Trimming took 6 bases from V and 6 from J, leaving 11 bases between them. The CDR3 sequence is 13 residues long. TCR beta CDR3 regions were amplified from RNA. Primed by the HTBI set, a first-round RT-PCR was run on the TCR CDR3. TCRdb analysed the multiplex PCR reads with MiXCR anew, one entry per CDR3 protein. The data show approximately 740,000 distinct CDR3 sequences, around 13% seen once. The sample was blood. The receptor was isolated from a woman between 18 and 30 years old with Graves' hyperthyroidism. This rearrangement joins TRBV12-3 or TRBV12-4 to TRBJ1-4; unclear D gene. The CDR3 loop reads CASRRTHYEKLFF. As DNA, the CDR3 is TGTGCCAGCAGACGGACTCATTATGAAAAACTGTTTTTT.